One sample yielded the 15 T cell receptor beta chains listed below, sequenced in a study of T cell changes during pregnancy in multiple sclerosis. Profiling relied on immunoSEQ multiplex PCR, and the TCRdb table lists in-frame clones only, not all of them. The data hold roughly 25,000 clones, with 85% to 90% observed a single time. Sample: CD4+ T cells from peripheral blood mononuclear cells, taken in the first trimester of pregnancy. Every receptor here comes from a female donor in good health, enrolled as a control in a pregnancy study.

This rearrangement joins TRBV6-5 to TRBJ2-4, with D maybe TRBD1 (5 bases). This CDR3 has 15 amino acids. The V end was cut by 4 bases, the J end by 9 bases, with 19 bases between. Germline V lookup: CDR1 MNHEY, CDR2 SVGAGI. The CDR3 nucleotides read TGTGCCAGCAGTTTAGAAGCCCAGGGATGGGGCATTCAGTACTTC. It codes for CASSLEAQGWGIQYF.

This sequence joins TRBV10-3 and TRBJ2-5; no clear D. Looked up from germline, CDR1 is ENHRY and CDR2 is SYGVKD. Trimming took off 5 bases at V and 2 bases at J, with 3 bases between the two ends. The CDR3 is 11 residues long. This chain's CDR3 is CAISQQETQYF. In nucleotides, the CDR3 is TGTGCCATCAGTCAACAAGAGACCCAGTACTTC.

This CDR3 is CASNPRTSGGPSYNEQFF. CDR3 coding DNA: TGTGCCAGCAACCCTAGGACTAGCGGGGGCCCGTCCTACAATGAGCAGTTCTTC. The chain combines TRBV2 with TRBJ2-1, with 13 bases that match TRBD2. V lost 7 bases and J lost 1; bases outside the gene matches: 10. The CDR3 has 18 residues. Germline CDR1 is SNHLY and CDR2 is FYNNEI.

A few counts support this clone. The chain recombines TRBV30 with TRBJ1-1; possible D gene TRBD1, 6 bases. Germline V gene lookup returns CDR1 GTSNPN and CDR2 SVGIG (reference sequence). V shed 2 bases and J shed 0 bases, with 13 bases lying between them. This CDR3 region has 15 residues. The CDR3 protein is CAWSKPGHLNTEAFF. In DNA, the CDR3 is TGTGCCTGGAGTAAACCGGGACACCTGAACACTGAAGCTTTCTTT.

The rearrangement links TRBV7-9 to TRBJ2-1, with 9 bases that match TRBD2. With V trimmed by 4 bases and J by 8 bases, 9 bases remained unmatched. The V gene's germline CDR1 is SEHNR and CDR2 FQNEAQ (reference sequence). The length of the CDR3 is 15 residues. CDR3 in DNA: TGTGCCAGCAGCTCTGTAGCGGGAGTTGGTGATGAGCAGTTCTTC. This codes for CASSSVAGVGDEQFF.

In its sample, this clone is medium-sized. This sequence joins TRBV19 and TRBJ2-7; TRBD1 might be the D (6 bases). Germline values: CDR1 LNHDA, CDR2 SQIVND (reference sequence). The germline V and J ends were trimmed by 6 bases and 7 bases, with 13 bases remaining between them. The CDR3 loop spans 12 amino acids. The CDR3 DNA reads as TGTGCCAGTAGCAGGGGATGGGAGGAGCAGTACTTC. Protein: CASSRGWEEQYF.

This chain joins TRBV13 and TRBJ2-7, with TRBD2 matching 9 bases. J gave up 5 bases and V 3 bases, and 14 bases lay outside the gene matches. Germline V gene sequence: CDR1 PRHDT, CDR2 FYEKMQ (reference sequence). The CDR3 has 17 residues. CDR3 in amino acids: CASSFGTSLKPDHEQYF. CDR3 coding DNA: TGTGCCAGCAGCTTCGGGACTAGCCTGAAGCCTGACCACGAGCAGTACTTC. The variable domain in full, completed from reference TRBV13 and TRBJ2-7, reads AAGVIQSPRHLIKEKRETATLKCYPIPRHDTVYWYQQGPGQDPQFLISFYEKMQSDKGSIPDRFSAQQFSDYHSELNMSSLELGDSALYFCASSFGTSLKPDHEQYFGPGTRLTVT.

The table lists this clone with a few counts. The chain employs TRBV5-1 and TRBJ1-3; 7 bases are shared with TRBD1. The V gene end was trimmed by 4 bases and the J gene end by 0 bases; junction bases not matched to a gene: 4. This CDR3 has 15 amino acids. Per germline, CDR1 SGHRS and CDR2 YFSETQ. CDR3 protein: CASSGGDSSGNTIYF. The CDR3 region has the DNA TGCGCCAGCAGCGGTGGGGACAGCTCTGGAAACACCATATATTTT.

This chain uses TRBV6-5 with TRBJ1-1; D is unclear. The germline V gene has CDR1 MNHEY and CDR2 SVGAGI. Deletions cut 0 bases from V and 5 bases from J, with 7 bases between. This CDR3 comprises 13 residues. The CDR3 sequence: CASSYSTGTEAFF. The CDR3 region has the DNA TGTGCCAGCAGTTACTCGACGGGGACTGAAGCTTTCTTT.

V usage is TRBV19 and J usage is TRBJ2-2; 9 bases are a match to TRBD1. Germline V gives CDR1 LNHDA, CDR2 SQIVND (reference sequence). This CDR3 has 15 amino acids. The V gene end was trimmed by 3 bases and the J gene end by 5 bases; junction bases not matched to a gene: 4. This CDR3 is CASSIGTGTTGELFF. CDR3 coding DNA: TGTGCCAGTAGTATTGGGACAGGGACGACCGGGGAGCTGTTTTTT. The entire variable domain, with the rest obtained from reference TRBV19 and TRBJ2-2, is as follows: DGGITQSPKYLFRKEGQNVTLSCEQNLNHDAMYWYRQDPGQGLRLIYYSQIVNDFQKGDIAEGYSVSREKKESFPLTVTSAQKNPTAFYLCASSIGTGTTGELFFGEGSRLTVL.

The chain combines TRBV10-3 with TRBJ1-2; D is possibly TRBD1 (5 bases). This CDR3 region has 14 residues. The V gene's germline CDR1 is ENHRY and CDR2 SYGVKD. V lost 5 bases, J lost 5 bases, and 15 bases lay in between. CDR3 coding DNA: TGTGCCATCAGTTCCACAGGTCTGGGGTATGGCTACACCTTC. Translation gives CAISSTGLGYGYTF.

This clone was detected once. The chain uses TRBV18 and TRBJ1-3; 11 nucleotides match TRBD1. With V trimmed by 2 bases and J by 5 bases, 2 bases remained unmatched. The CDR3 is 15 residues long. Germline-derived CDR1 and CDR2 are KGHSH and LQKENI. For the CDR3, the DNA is TGTGCCAGCTCACCAGGGACAGGGGGTCGAAACACCATATATTTT. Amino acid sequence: CASSPGTGGRNTIYF.

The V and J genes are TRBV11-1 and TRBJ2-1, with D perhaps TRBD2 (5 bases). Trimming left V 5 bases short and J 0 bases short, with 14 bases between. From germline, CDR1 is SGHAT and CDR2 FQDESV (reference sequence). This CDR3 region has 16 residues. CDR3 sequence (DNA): TGTGCCAGCAGCCCCGAGGGTCCGAGCTCCTACAATGAGCAGTTCTTC. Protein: CASSPEGPSSYNEQFF.

Written as DNA, the CDR3 is TGTGCCAGCAGTTATACCCCTAGCGGGGCCTACGAGCAGTACTTC. Its translation is CASSYTPSGAYEQYF. The chain recombines TRBV6-5 with TRBJ2-7; 9 positions agree with TRBD2. Germline CDR1 MNHEY, CDR2 SVGAGI. The CDR3 is 15 residues long. V trimming: 3 bases; J trimming: 2 bases; junction bases outside the gene matches: 5.

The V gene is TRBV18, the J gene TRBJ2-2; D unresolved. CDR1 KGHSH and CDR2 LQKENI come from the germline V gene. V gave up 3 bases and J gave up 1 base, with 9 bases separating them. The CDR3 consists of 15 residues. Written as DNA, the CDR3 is TGTGCCAGCTCACCCTACAGAGAGAACACCGGGGAGCTGTTTTTT. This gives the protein CASSPYRENTGELFF.